These T cell receptor beta chains were read from a single sample in a study of blood T cell repertoires in COVID-19. Here immunoSEQ multiplex PCR was the method, and the copy in TCRdb shows in-frame clones only, minus some. Among 250,000 or so clones listed, around 86% were seen once. The source material was peripheral blood. The receptor source for this set is a woman in her 40s who had recovered from COVID-19. Both conserved end residues are part of each CDR3. Each record gives: D gene, V gene, J gene, clone size, CDR3 protein, CDR3 DNA. D genes are given only for firm matches. Clone sizes are given selectively: once, few, many, or a class where the clone is expanded.

TRBD2	TRBV7-2	TRBJ2-3	NA	CASSPRLAGVRGDTQYF	TGTGCCAGCAGCCCCCGACTAGCGGGGGTCCGGGGAGATACGCAGTATTTT
NA	TRBV5-8	TRBJ1-1	NA	CASSFRSYQNTEAFF	TGTGCCAGCAGCTTTCGGTCTTACCAGAACACTGAAGCTTTCTTT
TRBD2	TRBV10-2	TRBJ2-2	many	CASSGALADTGELFF	TGCGCCAGCAGTGGAGCACTAGCGGACACCGGGGAGCTGTTTTTT
NA	TRBV7-6	TRBJ1-3	NA	CASSPGPGGRNTIYF	TGTGCCAGCAGCCCCGGCCCCGGGGGAAGAAACACCATATATTTT
NA	TRBV18	TRBJ2-7	NA	CASSLDGSSYEQYF	TGTGCCAGCTCCCTAGACGGCAGCTCCTACGAGCAGTACTTC
NA	TRBV9	TRBJ2-2	NA	CASSVGAGENTGELFF	TGTGCCAGCAGCGTAGGGGCAGGGGAGAACACCGGGGAGCTGTTTTTT
NA	TRBV27	TRBJ2-3	NA	CASSPRLVPDTQYF	TGTGCCAGCAGTCCCCGACTAGTCCCAGATACGCAGTATTTT
NA	TRBV7-2	TRBJ2-3	NA	CASSTNRFGMDTQYF	TGTGCCAGCAGCACGAACAGGTTTGGGATGGATACGCAGTATTTT
NA	TRBV3-1/TRBV3-2	TRBJ2-2	NA	CASSQDWAGAGTGELFF	TGTGCCAGCAGCCAAGATTGGGCGGGGGCGGGCACCGGGGAGCTGTTTTTT
TRBD2	TRBV5-1	TRBJ2-3	NA	CASSLGVSGGDTQYF	TGCGCCAGCAGCTTGGGGGTTAGCGGGGGAGATACGCAGTATTTT
TRBD1	TRBV30	TRBJ1-2	NA	CAWSYPTGHANYGYTF	TGTGCCTGGAGCTACCCGACAGGGCACGCTAACTATGGCTACACCTTC
NA	TRBV18	TRBJ2-5	NA	CASSPLADQETQYF	TGTGCCAGCTCACCACTAGCGGATCAAGAGACCCAGTACTTC
TRBD2	TRBV3-1/TRBV3-2	TRBJ2-5	NA	CASRLGGVRETQYF	TGTGCCAGCAGATTGGGGGGGGTACGGGAGACCCAGTACTTC
NA	TRBV10-3	TRBJ2-2	NA	CAISRLAPPNTGELFF	TGTGCCATCAGCCGGCTAGCGCCTCCGAACACCGGGGAGCTGTTTTTT
TRBD1	TRBV5-1	TRBJ1-2	NA	CASSTQGVGGYTF	TGCGCCAGCTCAACACAGGGGGTCGGTGGCTACACCTTC
NA	TRBV3-1/TRBV3-2	TRBJ2-7	NA	CASSQDAGSLYEQYF	TGTGCCAGCAGCCAAGACGCGGGGAGCCTCTACGAGCAGTACTTC
TRBD2	TRBV2	TRBJ2-1	few	CASSEWRGALDEQFF	TGTGCCAGCAGTGAGTGGCGGGGGGCCTTGGATGAGCAGTTCTTC
NA	TRBV19	TRBJ1-1	once	CASSGQGIGNTEAFF	TGTGCCAGTAGTGGTCAGGGGATAGGGAACACTGAAGCTTTCTTT
NA	TRBV10-2	TRBJ2-2	NA	CASSWEGDPVTGELFF	TGCGCCAGCAGCTGGGAAGGGGATCCTGTCACCGGGGAGCTGTTTTTT
NA	TRBV12-5	TRBJ1-1	NA	CASGLVLGPETEAFF	TGTGCTAGTGGTTTGGTACTCGGCCCGGAGACTGAAGCTTTCTTT
NA	TRBV14	TRBJ1-2	NA	CASSVERDYGYTF	TGTGCCAGCAGCGTCGAGAGGGATTATGGCTACACCTTC
NA	TRBV6-5	TRBJ1-5	few	CASSRGRWYQPQHF	TGTGCCAGCAGTCGGGGTCGTTGGTATCAGCCCCAGCATTTT